This T cell receptor (beta chain) appears in the sequencing data of a study of lymphopenia after photon versus proton radiotherapy. Study results and caveats: Photon-treated patients lost naive T cells and TCR diversity; proton-treated stayed stable.

As for this clone: Its antigen is currently unknown.

TCRdb keeps only in-frame clones here, not all; method: immunoSEQ multiplex PCR. Here the sample spans more than 30,000 clones, about 84% being singletons. The receptor was derived from a man aged 45-65 years with gastric cancer. The starting material was peripheral blood, obtained from a patient treated with photon-based radiotherapy.

CDR3 loop: CASSFSVQIDEQFF. The CDR3 DNA reads as TGTGCCAGCAGCTTCAGCGTGCAGATTGATGAGCAGTTCTTC. The V call is TRBV5-4, the J call TRBJ2-1; D call uncertain. Trimming shortened V by 2 bases and J by 8 bases, and 14 bases separated the two germline ends. This CDR3 has 14 amino acids. Germline V gene data show CDR1 as SGHNT and CDR2 as YYREEE (reference sequence).